A single T cell receptor (beta chain) is shown here with its context. Its specificity is not known. This record comes from a study of T cells in tumors after PD-1 blockade. About the research overall: On average, peripheral blood gave about 120,000 TCR templates and 35,000 or so unique clonotypes. Overall study results and limits: Some novel exhausted tumor clones appeared in pre-treatment blood, suggesting peripheral recruitment.

Assay used: immunoSEQ multiplex PCR; TCRdb lists only in-frame clones, some missing. The table shows 20,000 or so clones, with roughly 80% occurring only once. The V gene's germline CDR1 is SGHRS and CDR2 YFSETQ. V lost 5 bases, J lost 5 bases, and 9 bases stayed unmatched. This CDR3 is 16 amino acids long. This receptor was obtained from a human donor with advanced basal cell or squamous cell carcinoma (not recorded which). Sequencing used PBMCs, obtained after anti-PD-1 therapy. The rearrangement links TRBV5-1 to TRBJ2-4, with TRBD1 matching over 11 bases. The CDR3 reads CASSERGQGGENIQYF. CDR3 bases: TGCGCCAGCAGTGAACGGGGACAGGGGGGCGAAAACATTCAGTACTTC.